This TCR beta chain was recorded in a study of T cells after yellow fever vaccination. Study context: The SMART-Seq v4 Ultra Low Input method served to prepare the low-cell-number fractions.

Template switching with 5'RACE generated the TCR cDNA and added a universal primer site and UMIs. Using its own MiXCR run on the 5' RACE reads, TCRdb lists one record per CDR3 protein. The sample comprises 65,000 to 90,000 distinct CDR3 sequences, 10% to 15% of which are singletons, and under 30% rests with the top ten. The TCR originated in a man younger than 30 who received the YFV17D yellow fever vaccine. This specimen was CD8+ T cells not binding an NS4B(214-222) dextramer, sorted from PBMCs, taken around 3 weeks after the first yellow fever vaccination.

CDR3 residues: CASSVSGTGENEQFF. The CDR3 nucleotides are TGTGCCAGCAGTGTATCCGGGACAGGGGAAAATGAGCAGTTCTTC. V and J are TRBV6-1 and TRBJ2-1; TRBD1 agrees at 10 bases. Germline lookup yields CDR1 MNHNS and CDR2 SASEGT. J gave up 7 bases and V 4 bases, and 7 bases lay outside the gene matches. The CDR3 length is 15 residues.